This note documents a single T cell receptor (beta chain) sequence. Its antigen is currently unknown. The study ran its PCR with 60 Vbeta and 13 Jbeta primers. Using immunoSEQ multiplex PCR, the repertoire was profiled, and TCRdb retains in-frame clones only, with some absent. The table has some 120,000 clones, 80% seen once. These data are taken from a study of cytomegalovirus exposure and HLA in healthy donors. Study-wide results and limits: It is likely that the observed cluster of highly shared sequence variants was a sequencing artifact. Immune exposure information comprised only CMV serostatus.

Sequenced sample: PBMCs. The receptor was derived from a female donor in good health and CMV-seronegative.

CDR3 sequence reads: CASSEVGLAGANTGELFF. Written as DNA, the CDR3 is TGTGCCAGCAGTGAGGTGGGACTAGCGGGAGCGAACACCGGGGAGCTGTTTTTT. J is TRBJ2-2 and V is TRBV2, with TRBD2 identical over 14 bases. Unmatched junction bases numbered 3, after V lost 3 bases and J lost 0 bases. Germline V CDR1 and CDR2: SNHLY, FYNNEI. The CDR3 has 18 residues.